This T cell receptor beta chain is drawn from a study of blood T cell repertoires in COVID-19. Assay used: immunoSEQ multiplex PCR; TCRdb lists only in-frame clones, some missing. The table records approximately 69,000 clones, roughly 83% of them present only once. After removal of 4 bases from V and 3 bases from J, the junction contained 4 bases not matched to a gene. Germline CDR1 reads SGHTA; CDR2 reads FQGNSA. The CDR3 sequence is 15 residues long. This rearrangement joins TRBV7-2 to TRBJ2-2; 8 nucleotides line up with TRBD1. Sequencing was performed on peripheral blood. The TCR originated in a woman older than 75 with acute or convalescent COVID-19. The DNA of the CDR3 is TGTGCCAGCAGCTCATGGACAGGGCACACCGGGGAGCTGTTTTTT. It encodes CASSSWTGHTGELFF.